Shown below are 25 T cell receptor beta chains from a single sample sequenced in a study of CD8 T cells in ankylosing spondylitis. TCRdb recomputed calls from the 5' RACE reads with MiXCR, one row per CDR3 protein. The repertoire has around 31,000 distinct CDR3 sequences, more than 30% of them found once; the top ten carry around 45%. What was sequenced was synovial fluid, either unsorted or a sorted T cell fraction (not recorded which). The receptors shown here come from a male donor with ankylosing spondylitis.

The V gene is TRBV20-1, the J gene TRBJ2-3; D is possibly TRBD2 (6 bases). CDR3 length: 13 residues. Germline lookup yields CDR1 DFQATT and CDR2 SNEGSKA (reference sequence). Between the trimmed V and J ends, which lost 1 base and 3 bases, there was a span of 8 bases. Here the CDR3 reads CSARARETDTQYF. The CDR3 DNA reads TGCAGTGCTAGAGCGCGGGAAACAGATACGCAGTATTTT.

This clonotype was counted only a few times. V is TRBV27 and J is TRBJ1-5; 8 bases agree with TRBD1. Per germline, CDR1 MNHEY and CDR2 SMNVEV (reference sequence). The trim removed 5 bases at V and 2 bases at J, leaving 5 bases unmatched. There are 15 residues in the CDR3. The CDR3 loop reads CASSIQGAGNQPQHF. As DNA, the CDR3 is TGTGCCAGCAGTATTCAGGGGGCAGGCAATCAGCCCCAGCATTTT.

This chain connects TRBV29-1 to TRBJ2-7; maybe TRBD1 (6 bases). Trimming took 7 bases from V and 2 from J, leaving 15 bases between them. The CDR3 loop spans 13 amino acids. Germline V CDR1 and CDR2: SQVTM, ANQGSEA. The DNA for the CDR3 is TGCAGCGACTACAGGGCTTCACCCTACGAGCAGTACGTC. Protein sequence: CSDYRASPYEQYV.

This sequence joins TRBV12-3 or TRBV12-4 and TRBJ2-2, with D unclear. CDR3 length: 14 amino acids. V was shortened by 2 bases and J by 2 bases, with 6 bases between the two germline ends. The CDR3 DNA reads TGTGCCAGCAGTTTATTTTTAAACACCGGGGAGCTGTTTTTT. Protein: CASSLFLNTGELFF.

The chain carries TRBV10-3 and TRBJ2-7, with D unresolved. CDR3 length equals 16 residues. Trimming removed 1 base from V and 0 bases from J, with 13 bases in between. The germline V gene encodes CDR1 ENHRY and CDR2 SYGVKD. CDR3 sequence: CAISEFPGRSSYEQYV. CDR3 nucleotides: TGTGCCATCAGTGAGTTCCCAGGCAGGAGCTCCTACGAGCAGTACGTC.

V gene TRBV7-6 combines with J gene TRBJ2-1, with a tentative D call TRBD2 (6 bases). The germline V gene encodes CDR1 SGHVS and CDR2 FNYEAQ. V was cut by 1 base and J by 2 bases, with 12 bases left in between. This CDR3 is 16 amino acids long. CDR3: CASSLEVSGPYNEQFF. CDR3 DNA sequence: TGTGCCAGCAGCTTAGAGGTTAGCGGTCCCTACAATGAGCAGTTCTTC.

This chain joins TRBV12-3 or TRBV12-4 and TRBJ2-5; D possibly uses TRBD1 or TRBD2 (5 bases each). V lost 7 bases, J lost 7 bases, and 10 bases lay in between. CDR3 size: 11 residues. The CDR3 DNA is TGTGCCAGCATGGGGGTGCTGACCCAGTACTTC. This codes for CASMGVLTQYF.

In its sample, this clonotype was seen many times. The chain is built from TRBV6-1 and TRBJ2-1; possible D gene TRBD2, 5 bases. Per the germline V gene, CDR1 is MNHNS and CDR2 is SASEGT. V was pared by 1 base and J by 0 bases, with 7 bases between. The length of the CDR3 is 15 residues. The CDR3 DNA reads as TGTGCCAGCAGTGAAGAAAGCGGCTCCTACAATGAGCAGTTCTTC. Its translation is CASSEESGSYNEQFF.

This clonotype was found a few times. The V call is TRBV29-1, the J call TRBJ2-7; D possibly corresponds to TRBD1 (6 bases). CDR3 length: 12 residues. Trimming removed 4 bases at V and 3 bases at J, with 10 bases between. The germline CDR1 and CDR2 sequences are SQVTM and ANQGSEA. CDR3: CSVVPGDYEQYF. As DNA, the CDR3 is TGCAGCGTTGTTCCAGGGGACTACGAGCAGTACTTC.

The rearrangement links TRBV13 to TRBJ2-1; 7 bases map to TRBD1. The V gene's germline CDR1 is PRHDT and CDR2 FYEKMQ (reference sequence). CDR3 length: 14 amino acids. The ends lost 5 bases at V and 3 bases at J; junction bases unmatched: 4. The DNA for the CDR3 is TGTGCCAGCAGCCAATGGACAGGCTACAATGAGCAGTTCTTC. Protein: CASSQWTGYNEQFF.

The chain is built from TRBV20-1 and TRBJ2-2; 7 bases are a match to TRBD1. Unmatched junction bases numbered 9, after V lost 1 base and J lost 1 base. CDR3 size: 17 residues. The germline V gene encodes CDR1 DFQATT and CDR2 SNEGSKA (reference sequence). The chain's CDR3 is CSARGGDRAVNTGELFF. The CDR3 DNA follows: TGCAGTGCTAGAGGAGGTGACAGGGCTGTGAACACCGGGGAGCTGTTTTTT.

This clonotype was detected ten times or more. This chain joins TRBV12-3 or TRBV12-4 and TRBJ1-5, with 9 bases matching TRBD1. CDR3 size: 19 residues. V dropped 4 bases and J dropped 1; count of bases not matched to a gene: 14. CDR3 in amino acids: CASSSGKTGGRWSNQPQHF. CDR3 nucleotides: TGTGCCAGCAGTTCAGGGAAAACAGGGGGCAGATGGAGCAATCAGCCCCAGCATTTT.

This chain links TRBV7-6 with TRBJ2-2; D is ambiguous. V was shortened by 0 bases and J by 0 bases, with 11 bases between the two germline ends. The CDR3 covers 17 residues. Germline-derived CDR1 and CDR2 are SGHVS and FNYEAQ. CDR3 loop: CASSLAATAANTGELFF. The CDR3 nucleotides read TGTGCCAGCAGCTTAGCAGCAACAGCTGCGAACACCGGGGAGCTGTTTTTT. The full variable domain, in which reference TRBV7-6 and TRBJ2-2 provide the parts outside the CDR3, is GAGVSQSPRYKVTKRGQDVALRCDPISGHVSLYWYRQALGQGPEFLTYFNYEAQQDKSGLPNDRFSAERPEGSISTLTIQRTEQRDSAMYRCASSLAATAANTGELFFGEGSRLTVL.

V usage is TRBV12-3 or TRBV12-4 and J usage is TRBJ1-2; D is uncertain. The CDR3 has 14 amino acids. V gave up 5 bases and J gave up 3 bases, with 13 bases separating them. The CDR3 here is CASSLTPVDYGYTF. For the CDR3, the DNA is TGTGCCAGCAGTCTTACACCCGTCGACTATGGCTACACCTTC.

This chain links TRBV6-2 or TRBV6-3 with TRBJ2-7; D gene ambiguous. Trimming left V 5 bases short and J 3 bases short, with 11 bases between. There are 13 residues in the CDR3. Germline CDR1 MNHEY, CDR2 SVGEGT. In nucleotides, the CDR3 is TGTGCCAGCAGTCAACTACTCGGCTACGAGCAGTACGTC. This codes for CASSQLLGYEQYV.

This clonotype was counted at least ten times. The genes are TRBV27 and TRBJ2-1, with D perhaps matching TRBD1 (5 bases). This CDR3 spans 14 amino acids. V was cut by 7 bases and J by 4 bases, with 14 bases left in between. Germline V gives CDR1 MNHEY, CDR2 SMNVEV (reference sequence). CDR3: CASTPGAGYNEQFF. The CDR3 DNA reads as TGTGCCAGCACCCCTGGGGCAGGTTACAATGAGCAGTTCTTC.

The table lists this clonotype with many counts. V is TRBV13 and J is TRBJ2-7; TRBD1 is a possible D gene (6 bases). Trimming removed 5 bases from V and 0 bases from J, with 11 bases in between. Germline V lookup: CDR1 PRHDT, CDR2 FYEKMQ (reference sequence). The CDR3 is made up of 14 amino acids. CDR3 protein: CASSLGGFSYEQYF. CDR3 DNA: TGTGCCAGCAGCCTTGGGGGCTTCTCCTACGAGCAGTACTTC.

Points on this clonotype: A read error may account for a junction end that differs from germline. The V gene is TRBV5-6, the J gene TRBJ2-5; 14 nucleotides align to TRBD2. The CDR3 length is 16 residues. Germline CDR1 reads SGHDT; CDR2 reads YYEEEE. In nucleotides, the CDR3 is TGTGCCAGCAGCCCGGGACTAGCGGGGGACCAAGAGACCAAGTACTTC. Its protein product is CASSPGLAGDQETKYF.

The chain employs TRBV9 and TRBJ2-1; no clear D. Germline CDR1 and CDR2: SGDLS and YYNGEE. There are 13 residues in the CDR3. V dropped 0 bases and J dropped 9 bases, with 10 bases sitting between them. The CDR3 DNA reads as TGTGCCAGCAGCGTAGGTGACTTCAGTGAGCAGTTCTTC. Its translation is CASSVGDFSEQFF.

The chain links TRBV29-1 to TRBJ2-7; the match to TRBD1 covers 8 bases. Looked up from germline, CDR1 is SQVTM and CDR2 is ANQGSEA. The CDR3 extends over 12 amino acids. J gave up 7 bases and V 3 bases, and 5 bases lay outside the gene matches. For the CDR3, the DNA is TGCAGCGTTGATAACAGGGGGTGGGAGCAGTACTTC. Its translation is CSVDNRGWEQYF.

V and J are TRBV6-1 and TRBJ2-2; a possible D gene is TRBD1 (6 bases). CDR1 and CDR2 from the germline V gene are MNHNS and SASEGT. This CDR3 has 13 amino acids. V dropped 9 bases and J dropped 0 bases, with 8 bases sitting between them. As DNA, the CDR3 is TGTGCCAGTCGGACAGCGAACACCGGGGAGCTGTTTTTT. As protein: CASRTANTGELFF.

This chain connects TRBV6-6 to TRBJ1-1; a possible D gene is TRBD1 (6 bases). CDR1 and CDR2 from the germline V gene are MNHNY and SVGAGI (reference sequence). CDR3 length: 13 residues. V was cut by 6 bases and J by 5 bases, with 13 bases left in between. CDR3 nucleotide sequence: TGTGCCAGCAGCCCGGGGGCTCGGACTGAAGCTTTCTTT. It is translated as CASSPGARTEAFF.

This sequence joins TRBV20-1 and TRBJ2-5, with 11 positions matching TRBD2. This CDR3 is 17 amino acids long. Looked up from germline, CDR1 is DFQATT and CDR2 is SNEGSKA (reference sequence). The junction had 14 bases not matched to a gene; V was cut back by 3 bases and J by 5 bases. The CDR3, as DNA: TGCAGTGCTAGGGTGGGGGCACTAGCGGGAGCATGGGAGACCCAGTACTTC. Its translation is CSARVGALAGAWETQYF.

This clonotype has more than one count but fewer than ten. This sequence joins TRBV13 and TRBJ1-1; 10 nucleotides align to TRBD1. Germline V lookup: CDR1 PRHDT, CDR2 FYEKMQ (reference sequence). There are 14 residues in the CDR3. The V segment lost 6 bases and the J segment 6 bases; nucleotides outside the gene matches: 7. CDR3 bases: TGTGCCAGCAGGGGACAGGGGCAGAGCGCTGAAGCTTTCTTT. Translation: CASRGQGQSAEAFF. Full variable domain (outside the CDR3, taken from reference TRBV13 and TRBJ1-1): AAGVIQSPRHLIKEKRETATLKCYPIPRHDTVYWYQQGPGQDPQFLISFYEKMQSDKGSIPDRFSAQQFSDYHSELNMSSLELGDSALYFCASRGQGQSAEAFFGQGTRLTVV.

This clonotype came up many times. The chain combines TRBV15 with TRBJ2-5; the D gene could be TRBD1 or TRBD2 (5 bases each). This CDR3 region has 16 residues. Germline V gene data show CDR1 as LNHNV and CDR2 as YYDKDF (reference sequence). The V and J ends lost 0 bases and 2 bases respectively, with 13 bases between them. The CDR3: CATSRDGGTSQETQYF. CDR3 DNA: TGTGCCACCAGCAGAGATGGGGGTACGAGTCAAGAGACCCAGTACTTC.